This T cell receptor (beta chain) was found in a study of OX40 agonist ivuxolimab in advanced cancers. In terms of the full investigation: Ivuxolimab, which targeted the costimulatory receptor OX40 (CD134), was an agonistic, fully human IgG2 monoclonal antibody. Patients were allowed to have had prior anti-PD-1, anti-PD-L1 or anti-CTLA-4 therapy, and roughly 40% of the dose-escalation patients had previously received checkpoint inhibitors. Intravenous ivuxolimab was administered to patients every 2 weeks at six dose levels: 0.01, 0.1, 0.3, 1.5, 3 and 10 mg/kg. Peripheral TCRbeta sequencing aimed to test whether ivuxolimab altered TCR sequence diversity and caused clonal T-cell expansion. Among the approximately 50 dose-escalation patients, around 20 had hepatocellular carcinoma, roughly 15 melanoma, 9 renal cell carcinoma and 9 head and neck cancer. The monotherapy dose-escalation portion (N ≈ 52 patients) of the phase I ivuxolimab trial is reported in the paper. A male proportion of around 83% and a mean age of 60 years, ranging from about 20 to 79, were recorded for the dose-escalation cohort. Partial responses occurred in three dose-escalation patients: two with cutaneous melanoma and one with hepatocellular carcinoma.

Of note for this clone: This clone's antigen is unknown. Base quality data are lacking; no much larger clone is found one base away.

Patients with autoimmune disease history or receiving systemic immunosuppression were excluded from the trial. Peripheral blood for TCR sequencing was collected from all dose cohorts at baseline, on cycle 4 day 1, and on cycle 7 day 1. Samples were obtained from an open-label, multicenter, first-in-human phase I dose-escalation trial of ivuxolimab. Adults with locally advanced or metastatic melanoma, renal cell, hepatocellular, or head and neck squamous cell carcinoma were enrolled in the trial. Before TCR sequencing, CD4+ and CD8+ T cells were separately sorted from peripheral blood. For sequencing of the TCRbeta CDR3 region, genomic DNA was extracted from the sorted cells. The immunoSEQ Assay was used for sequencing of TCRbeta CDR3 regions. Drawn from immuneACCESS, this table holds only the in-frame rearrangements with V and J called that TCRdb kept. Clones are partly lost; checked studies trace under half to an unresolved V gene and leave the rest unexplained. The sample table records tens of thousands of clones; about nine tenths of these occur just once. 9.5% to 12% of the sample lies in the top ten.

From a lookup of the germline V gene (reference sequence), CDR1 and CDR2 are LNHDA and SQIVND. The CDR3 runs 15 amino acids, cysteine and phenylalanine included. Only the CDR3 part of the read is kept: 45 bases, read in frame from the first base. V is shortened by 4 bases, J by 6 bases, and the region joining them spans 15 bases. Overall study outcomes, separate from this receptor: Low levels of normalized T-cell clonal expansion were also seen in some patients who did not respond. After ivuxolimab, CD8+ T cells had more expanded clones than CD4+ T cells on average. Which antigens the clonally expanded peripheral T cells were specific for was not determined. Partial responders in the 0.1-3.0 mg/kg groups had among the lowest normalized peripheral clonal expansion, especially among CD8+ T cells. At doses from 0.1 to 3.0 mg/kg, clonal expansion was seen in both CD4+ and CD8+ blood T cells between baseline and week 6.

The sequence was obtained from an adult with an advanced solid tumor such as melanoma, head and neck, liver or kidney cancer. The material was CD4+ or CD8+ T cells sorted from blood, obtained in a trial of the OX40 agonist ivuxolimab. The chain joins TRBV19 to TRBJ2-2; the D gene is perhaps TRBD2, from 5 matching bases. The CDR3 here reads CASSRERFPSGELFF. The nucleotide sequence reads TGTGCCAGTAGTAGAGAGCGGTTTCCTTCCGGGGAGCTGTTTTTT.